There are many counts of the clone carrying this TCR beta chain. Its antigen is as yet unknown. The entry originates in a study of T-cell reconstitution after alpha-beta-depleted transplantation in children. Study-wide findings and caveats: Surviving recipient T cells and intrathymic progenitors accounted for some patients' high TCRbeta diversity at day 60. Newly produced T cells mostly provided counts and TCRbeta diversity after one year, as hyperexpanded clones declined. In patients about two months after transplant, alpha-beta T cells reportedly arose from several hundred expanded graft clones.

Unique molecular identifiers were incorporated during preparation of the TCRbeta library. One entry per CDR3 protein results from TCRdb running MiXCR on the PCR reads. The table lists just under 250,000 distinct CDR3 sequences, more than 20% of them singletons. CDR3 length: 13 amino acids. Germline V CDR1 and CDR2: DFQATT, SNEGSKA (reference sequence). V lost 6 bases and J lost 2, with 8 bases in between. Sequencing was performed on PBMCs, taken before TCRalphabeta/CD19-depleted stem cell transplant. The rearrangement joins TRBV20-1 to TRBJ1-6; D is unclear. The source of this sequence is a girl aged 2 to 9 with Fanconi anemia, due to receive a stem cell transplant. CDR3 coding DNA: TGCAGTGCCGGGAGGACCTATAATTCACCCCTCCACTTT. Residues: CSAGRTYNSPLHF.